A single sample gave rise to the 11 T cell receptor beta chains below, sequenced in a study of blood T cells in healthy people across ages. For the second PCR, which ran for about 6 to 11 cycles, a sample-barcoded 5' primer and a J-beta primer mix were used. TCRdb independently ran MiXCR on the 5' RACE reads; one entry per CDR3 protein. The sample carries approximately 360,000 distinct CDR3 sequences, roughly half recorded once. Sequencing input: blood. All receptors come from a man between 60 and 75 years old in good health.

The DNA for the CDR3 is TGTGCCAGCAGTGAATTTGGGGGCAGGGGAAAATCCTACGAGCAGTACTTC. Translation gives CASSEFGGRGKSYEQYF. The chain employs TRBV25-1 and TRBJ2-7; possibly TRBD1 for D (6 bases). CDR1 MGHDK and CDR2 SYGVNS come from the germline V gene. V lost 1 base and J 1 base, leaving 17 bases between the germline ends. The CDR3 is made up of 17 amino acids.

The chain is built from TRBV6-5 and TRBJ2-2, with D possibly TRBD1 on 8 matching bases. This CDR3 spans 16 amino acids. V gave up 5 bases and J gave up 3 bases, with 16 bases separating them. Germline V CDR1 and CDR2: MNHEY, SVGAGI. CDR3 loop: CASSTRQGRDTGELFF. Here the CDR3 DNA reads TGTGCCAGCAGTACTCGACAGGGGAGGGACACCGGGGAGCTGTTTTTT.

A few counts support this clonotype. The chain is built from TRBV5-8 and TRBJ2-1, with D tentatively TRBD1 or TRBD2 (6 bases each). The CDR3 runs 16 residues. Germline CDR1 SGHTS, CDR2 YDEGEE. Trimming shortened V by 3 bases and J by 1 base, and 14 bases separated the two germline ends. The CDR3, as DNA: TGTGCCAGCAGCTACGTCGGGGGCAGATCCTACAATGAGCAGTTCTTC. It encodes CASSYVGGRSYNEQFF.

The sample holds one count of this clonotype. CDR3 in DNA: TGCAGCGTTACGGGACAAAACACCGGGGAGCTGTTTTTT. This encodes CSVTGQNTGELFF. This chain joins TRBV29-1 and TRBJ2-2, with a weak D call TRBD1 (6 bases). V was pared by 5 bases and J by 2 bases, with 9 bases between. The CDR3 has 13 amino acids. The V gene's germline CDR1 is SQVTM and CDR2 ANQGSEA.

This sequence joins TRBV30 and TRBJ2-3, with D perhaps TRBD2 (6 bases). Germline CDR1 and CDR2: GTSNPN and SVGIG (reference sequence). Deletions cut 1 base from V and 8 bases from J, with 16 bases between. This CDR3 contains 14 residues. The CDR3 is CAWSDGTPGSTQYF. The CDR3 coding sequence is TGTGCCTGGAGTGACGGGACGCCCGGGAGTACGCAGTATTTT.

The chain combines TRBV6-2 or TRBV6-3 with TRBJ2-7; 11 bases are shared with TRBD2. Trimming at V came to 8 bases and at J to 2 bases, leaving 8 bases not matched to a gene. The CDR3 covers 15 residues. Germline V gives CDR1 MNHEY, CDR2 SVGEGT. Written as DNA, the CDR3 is TGTGCCAGCTACCAGGAGACTAGCGGGGCCTACGAGCAGTACTTC. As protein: CASYQETSGAYEQYF.

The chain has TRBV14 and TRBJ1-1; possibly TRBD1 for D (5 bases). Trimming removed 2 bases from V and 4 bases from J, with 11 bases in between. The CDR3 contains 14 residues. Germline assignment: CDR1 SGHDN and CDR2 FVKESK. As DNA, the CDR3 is TGTGCCAGCAGCCAATTTATCGGGGGCACTGAAGCTTTCTTT. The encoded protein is CASSQFIGGTEAFF. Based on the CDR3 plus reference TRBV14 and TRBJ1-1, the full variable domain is EAGVTQFPSHSVIEKGQTVTLRCDPISGHDNLYWYRRVMGKEIKFLLHFVKESKQDESGMPNNRFLAERTGGTYSTLKVQPAELEDSGVYFCASSQFIGGTEAFFGQGTRLTVV.

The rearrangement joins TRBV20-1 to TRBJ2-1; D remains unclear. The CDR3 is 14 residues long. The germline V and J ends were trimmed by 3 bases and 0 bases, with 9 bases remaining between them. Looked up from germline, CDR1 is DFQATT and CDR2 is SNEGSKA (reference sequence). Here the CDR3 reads CSASNEASYNEQFF. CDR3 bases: TGCAGTGCTAGCAACGAGGCCTCCTACAATGAGCAGTTCTTC.

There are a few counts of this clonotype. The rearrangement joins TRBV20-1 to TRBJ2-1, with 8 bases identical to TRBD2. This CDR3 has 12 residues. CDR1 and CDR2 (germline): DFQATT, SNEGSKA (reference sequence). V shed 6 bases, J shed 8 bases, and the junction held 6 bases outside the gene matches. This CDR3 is CSAPREAYEQFF. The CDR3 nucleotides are TGCAGTGCCCCGCGGGAGGCCTATGAGCAGTTCTTC.

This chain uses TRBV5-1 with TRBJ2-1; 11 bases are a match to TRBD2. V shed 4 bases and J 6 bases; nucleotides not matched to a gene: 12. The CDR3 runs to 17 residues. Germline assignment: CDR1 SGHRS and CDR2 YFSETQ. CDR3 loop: CASSPSPLAGGRNEQFF. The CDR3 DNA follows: TGCGCCAGCAGCCCAAGTCCTTTAGCGGGGGGGCGCAATGAGCAGTTCTTC. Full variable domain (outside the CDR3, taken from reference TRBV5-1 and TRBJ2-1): KAGVTQTPRYLIKTRGQQVTLSCSPISGHRSVSWYQQTPGQGLQFLFEYFSETQRNKGNFPGRFSGRQFSNSRSEMNVSTLELGDSALYLCASSPSPLAGGRNEQFFGPGTRLTVL.

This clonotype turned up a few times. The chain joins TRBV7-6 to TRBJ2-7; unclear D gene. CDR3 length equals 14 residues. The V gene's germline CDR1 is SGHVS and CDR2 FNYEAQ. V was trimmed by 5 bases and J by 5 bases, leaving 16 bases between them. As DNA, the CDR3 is TGTGCCAGCAGCCAGGTCGGCCGGGTGGACGAGCAGTACTTC. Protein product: CASSQVGRVDEQYF.